This T cell receptor (beta chain) is from a study of cytomegalovirus exposure and HLA in healthy donors. Study-level background: The use of the same platform for the 90 to 150 validation repertoires and the roughly 630 first-cohort repertoires was reported by a later analysis. Study results and limitations: According to a later analysis, TCR clusters from the first cohort tended to co-occur in the roughly 130 validation repertoires. The investigators catalogued 150 to 200 TCR beta chains as cytomegalovirus-associated.

Assay: immunoSEQ multiplex PCR; the TCRdb copy retains only in-frame clones and omits some. The repertoire holds some 110,000 clones, with about 93% as singletons. Comment on this clone: Its antigen is still unknown.

The CDR3 contains 18 residues. The germline V gene has CDR1 KGHSH and CDR2 LQKENI. Trimming took 4 bases from V and 5 from J; bases not matched to a gene: 19. The clonotype was recovered from a woman in her late teens or twenties in good health and CMV-seronegative. The chain joins TRBV18 to TRBJ2-5; 7 nucleotides line up with TRBD1. The specimen was PBMCs. CDR3 in amino acids: CASSRSRRGEGARETQYF. As DNA, the CDR3 is TGTGCCAGCTCACGATCCCGCCGAGGCGAGGGGGCTAGGGAGACCCAGTACTTC.